This T cell receptor (beta chain) was sequenced during a study of T cells in Graves' hyperthyroidism and ophthalmopathy. The CDR3 loop spans 14 amino acids. The V end lost 6 bases, the J end lost 0 bases, and 12 bases lay between the germline ends. CDR1 and CDR2 (germline): MNHNS, SASEGT. Authors of the study amplified TCR beta CDR3 regions from RNA transcripts. The HTBI set primed first-round TCR CDR3 RT-PCR. Each CDR3 protein is one row after TCRdb ran MiXCR on the multiplex PCR reads. The sample has roughly 600,000 distinct CDR3 sequences, about 14% seen once. This clonotype was seen a handful of times. Those patients with uncontrolled infection, other autoimmune disease, pregnancy or lactation were excluded.

The clonotype was recovered from a woman in her forties or fifties with Graves' ophthalmopathy. This chain joins TRBV6-1 and TRBJ2-7; a possible D gene is TRBD1 (5 bases). The sample consisted of blood. The chain's CDR3 is CASSPRQFSYEQYF. CDR3 coding DNA: TGTGCCAGCAGCCCAAGACAGTTCTCCTACGAGCAGTACTTC.